This T cell receptor (beta chain) was profiled in a study of blood T cell repertoires in COVID-19. Study in general: Samples taken during acute and convalescent COVID-19 were collected in the United States, Italy and Spain.

Profiling relied on immunoSEQ multiplex PCR, and the TCRdb table lists in-frame clones only, not all of them. The sample has 85,000 to 120,000 clones, approximately 78% seen once. Germline CDR1 is MNHEY and CDR2 is SMNVEV (reference sequence). The CDR3 has 16 residues. Trimming took off 4 bases at V and 0 bases at J, with 12 bases between the two ends. Sequenced sample: peripheral blood. This receptor was obtained from a man between 60 and 75 years old with active or convalescent COVID-19. The chain recombines TRBV27 with TRBJ2-2; the D is unclear. CDR3 sequence (DNA): TGTGCCAGCAGTTCGCTACAGAGATCGAACACCGGGGAGCTGTTTTTT. Encoded protein: CASSSLQRSNTGELFF.